This T cell receptor (beta chain) emerged from a study of T cell responses to AZD1222 COVID-19 vaccine. Findings and caveats of the study: In a largely white British group with more females than males, clonal diversity was possibly underestimated.

A remark on this clone: Its antigen is currently unknown.

The table came from immunoSEQ multiplex PCR; TCRdb's copy has only in-frame clones and leaves some out. The sample carries just under 80,000 clones, under 95% recorded once. The CDR3 is made up of 14 amino acids. Germline CDR1 MDHEN, CDR2 SYDVKM. Trimming stripped 3 bases from V and 7 bases from J, with 13 bases between. This TCR was recovered from an adult who received the AZD1222 COVID-19 vaccine. The chain links TRBV28 to TRBJ1-5, with no clear D. The sequencing used peripheral blood, collected 28 days after the second AZD1222 dose. DNA for the CDR3: TGTGCCAGCAGTTTCTGGGCTGCGGAACAGCCCCAGCATTTT. Residues: CASSFWAAEQPQHF.